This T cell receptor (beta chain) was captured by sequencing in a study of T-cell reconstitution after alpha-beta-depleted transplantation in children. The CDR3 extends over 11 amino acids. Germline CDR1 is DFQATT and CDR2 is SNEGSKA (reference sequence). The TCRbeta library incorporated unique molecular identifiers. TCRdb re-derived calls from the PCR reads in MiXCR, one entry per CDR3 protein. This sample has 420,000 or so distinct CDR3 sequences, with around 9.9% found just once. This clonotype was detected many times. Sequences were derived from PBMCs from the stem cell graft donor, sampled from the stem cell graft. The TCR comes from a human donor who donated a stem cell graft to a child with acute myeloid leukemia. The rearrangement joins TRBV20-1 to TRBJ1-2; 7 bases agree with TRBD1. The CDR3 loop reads CSGDSNYGYTF. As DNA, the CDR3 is TGCAGCGGGGACAGCAACTATGGCTACACCTTC.